This T cell receptor beta chain was captured by sequencing in a study of T cells in Graves' hyperthyroidism and ophthalmopathy. It was RNA transcripts that yielded the amplified TCR beta CDR3 regions. Carried out on the TCR CDR3, a first-round RT-PCR used the HTBI primer set. TCRdb redid the calling of the multiplex PCR reads with MiXCR, one entry per CDR3 protein. The sample contains about 700,000 distinct CDR3 sequences, 45% of which appear only once. J was trimmed by 5 bases and V by 3 bases; bases with no gene match: 4. CDR1 KGHDR and CDR2 SFDVKD come from the germline V gene. CDR3 length: 14 residues. Notes on this clonotype: The CDR3 does not close with the conserved phenylalanine or tryptophan, likely indicating a read error.

Exclusions: uncontrolled infection, other autoimmune disease, pregnancy, lactation. The chain joins TRBV24-1 to TRBJ2-5; 8 bases fit TRBD2. The sample taken for sequencing was peripheral blood or thyroid tissue (not recorded which). This TCR was sampled from an adult man with Graves' disease, either hyperthyroidism or ophthalmopathy (not recorded which). The CDR3 reads CATSDPGLAETQYL. CDR3 nucleotides: TGTGCCACCAGTGATCCTGGACTAGCCGAGACCCAGTACCTC.